In this sample, the clone carrying this TCR beta chain turned up a few times. What it recognizes is unknown. A minimum of 6 micrograms of total RNA was extracted per sample. The CDR3 length is 14 residues. CDR1 and CDR2 from the germline V gene are SGHDN and FVKESK. V was shortened by 3 bases and J by 4 bases, with 10 bases between the two germline ends. The authors ran a second PCR of about 6 to 11 cycles using a sample-barcoded 5' primer and a J-beta primer mix. A single record per CDR3 protein comes from TCRdb applying MiXCR to the 5' RACE reads. The sample contains 500,000 to 700,000 distinct CDR3 sequences, roughly 30% of which appear only once. The data originate from a study of blood T cells in healthy people across ages. Study-level results: Long-lived and aged donors differed, with more naive CD4+ cells and higher diversity in the long-lived.

The V gene is TRBV14, the J gene TRBJ1-5; D gene ambiguous. Specimen: blood. The receptor was derived from a woman at least 80 years old in good health. DNA for the CDR3: TGTGCCAGCAGCCACCAAGGCCGTAATCAGCCCCAGCATTTT. Translating it yields CASSHQGRNQPQHF.